Listed below are T cell receptor beta chains from one sample, sequenced in a study of metastatic and nonmetastatic thyroid tumors. Via MiXCR, TCRdb re-called the PCR reads. The sample has roughly 27,000 clones; about 24% are singletons. The sequenced sample consisted of blood. The receptors stem from a female donor with papillary thyroid cancer or a benign thyroid nodule (not recorded which). Some clones in this sample may be carry-over from other donors' samples. Both conserved end residues are part of each CDR3. Each record gives: V gene, CDR3 protein.

TRBV7-8,CASNPRLAGTTDTQYF
TRBV20-1,CSASPGGSGNQPQHF
TRBV29-1,CSVEADRGRSEKQFF
TRBV24-1,CATSARTGGRETQYF
TRBV5-1,CASSGASAASGNTIYF
TRBV6-2/TRBV6-3,CASRNLAPGVYTDTQYF
TRBV11-1,CASSRTGGRDNEQFF
TRBV5-1,CTSSLRSHRTDTQYF
TRBV5-4,CASSLLDSPLHF
TRBV6-1,CASSSNGLAEIPYEQYF
TRBV6-1,CASSFGTSGSSGETQYF
TRBV28,CVIKGEQYF
TRBV7-2,CASSPAAGGEKIYEQYF
TRBV6-1,CASNQGRGYEQYF